The rows below give T cell receptor beta chains drawn from one sample of a study of response to subunit inactivated influenza vaccine. TCRdb itself ran the RT-PCR reads through MiXCR, one entry per CDR3 protein. The table records 540,000 or so distinct CDR3 sequences, over 10% of them present only once. Specimen: PBMCs from blood, collected 40 to 50 days after vaccination. These receptors came from a man between 50 and 59 years old who received an inactivated influenza vaccine. The CDR3 runs from the conserved cysteine through the conserved F or W. The order of the fields is D gene, clone size, V gene, J gene, CDR3 protein, CDR3 DNA. A D gene is named only where the DNA matches it firmly. Not every row has a clone size; where given, it reads once, few, many or a size class.

D: .
size: .
V: TRBV6-1
J: TRBJ2-1
CDR3: CASMNAGVQGLFNEQFF
DNA: TGTGCCAGCATGAATGCGGGCGTCCAGGGGTTGTTCAATGAGCAGTTCTTC

D: TRBD1
size: few
V: TRBV5-6
J: TRBJ1-6
CDR3: CASSLAGQGDSPLHF
DNA: TGTGCCAGCAGCTTGGCCGGACAGGGGGATTCACCCCTCCACTTT

D: .
size: .
V: TRBV7-2
J: TRBJ1-5
CDR3: CASSFRSEGPQHF
DNA: TGTGCCAGCAGCTTCCGGTCAGAGGGGCCCCAGCATTTT

D: TRBD2
size: few
V: TRBV20-1
J: TRBJ2-3
CDR3: CSARDRSGALTTDTQYF
DNA: TGCAGTGCTAGAGACCGAAGCGGGGCCTTAACCACAGATACGCAGTATTTT

D: .
size: .
V: TRBV4-1
J: TRBJ2-2
CDR3: CASSPSFLAGELFF
DNA: TGCGCCAGCAGCCCCTCCTTTTTGGCCGGGGAGCTGTTTTTT

D: TRBD2
size: many
V: TRBV12-3/TRBV12-4
J: TRBJ2-1
CDR3: CASSRSGGGYNEQFF
DNA: TGTGCCAGCAGCCGAAGCGGGGGGGGCTACAATGAGCAGTTCTTC

D: .
size: .
V: TRBV20-1
J: TRBJ2-7
CDR3: CSARNLLFGSSYEQYF
DNA: TGCAGTGCTAGGAATCTTTTGTTCGGGAGTTCCTACGAGCAGTACTTC

D: .
size: .
V: TRBV6-1
J: TRBJ1-1
CDR3: CASSARLANTEAFF
DNA: TGTGCCAGCAGTGCGCGTCTGGCGAACACTGAAGCTTTCTTT

D: TRBD2
size: many
V: TRBV24-1
J: TRBJ2-1
CDR3: CATSVTSGRDNEQFF
DNA: TGTGCCACCAGCGTGACTAGCGGGCGGGACAATGAGCAGTTCTTC

D: .
size: many
V: TRBV10-3
J: TRBJ2-7
CDR3: CAISDSYEQYF
DNA: TGTGCCATCAGTGACTCCTACGAGCAGTACTTC

D: TRBD2
size: many
V: TRBV5-6
J: TRBJ2-3
CDR3: CASSLEGLRPTDTQYF
DNA: TGTGCCAGCAGCTTGGAGGGACTAAGACCCACAGATACGCAGTATTTT

D: .
size: .
V: TRBV12-3/TRBV12-4
J: TRBJ2-1
CDR3: CASTASRASYNEQFF
DNA: TGTGCCAGCACGGCCAGTCGGGCTTCCTACAATGAGCAGTTCTTC

D: TRBD2
size: few
V: TRBV10-3
J: TRBJ2-1
CDR3: CAISEPTSGGHYNEQFF
DNA: TGTGCCATCAGTGAGCCGACTAGCGGGGGCCACTACAATGAGCAGTTCTTC

D: TRBD1
size: .
V: TRBV7-2
J: TRBJ2-5
CDR3: CASSSDRGKGETQYF
DNA: TGTGCCAGCAGCTCGGACAGGGGAAAAGGCGAGACCCAGTACTTC

D: TRBD2
size: many
V: TRBV20-1
J: TRBJ2-3
CDR3: CSASDALGLAGYLDTQYF
DNA: TGCAGTGCTAGTGACGCACTGGGACTAGCGGGATATTTAGATACGCAGTATTTT

D: .
size: many
V: TRBV5-1
J: TRBJ1-2
CDR3: CASSPGHTNYGYTF
DNA: TGCGCCAGCAGCCCCGGACACACTAACTATGGCTACACCTTC

D: TRBD1
size: .
V: TRBV2
J: TRBJ2-5
CDR3: CASSGQGVHQETQYF
DNA: TGTGCCAGCAGTGGGCAGGGGGTACACCAAGAGACCCAGTACTTC

D: .
size: .
V: TRBV29-1
J: TRBJ2-5
CDR3: CSVEDWRGGGTQYF
DNA: TGCAGCGTTGAAGATTGGAGAGGGGGTGGGACCCAGTACTTC

D: .
size: .
V: TRBV20-1
J: TRBJ1-5
CDR3: CSARSELLPQHF
DNA: TGCAGTGCTAGGTCCGAACTGCTGCCCCAGCATTTT

D: .
size: .
V: TRBV7-9
J: TRBJ1-4
CDR3: CASSFPQGTTNEKLFF
DNA: TGTGCCAGCAGCTTCCCTCAGGGGACAACTAATGAAAAACTGTTTTTT

D: .
size: .
V: TRBV28
J: TRBJ2-5
CDR3: CASRPPGDGETQYF
DNA: TGTGCCAGCAGACCCCCAGGGGACGGCGAGACCCAGTACTTC

D: .
size: many
V: TRBV20-1
J: TRBJ2-7
CDR3: CSAPGHLSYEQYF
DNA: TGCAGTGCTCCGGGACATCTCTCCTACGAGCAGTACTTC

D: TRBD2
size: .
V: TRBV5-1
J: TRBJ2-5
CDR3: CASSPGLAWETQYF
DNA: TGCGCCAGCAGCCCCGGACTAGCGTGGGAGACCCAGTACTTC

D: .
size: .
V: TRBV6-2/TRBV6-3
J: TRBJ1-3
CDR3: CASSLKRNTIYF
DNA: TGTGCCAGCAGTCTGAAGAGAAACACCATATATTTT

D: TRBD1
size: many
V: TRBV29-1
J: TRBJ2-1
CDR3: CSVAGQALNNEQFF
DNA: TGCAGCGTTGCGGGACAGGCCCTAAACAATGAGCAGTTCTTC

D: .
size: .
V: TRBV5-1
J: TRBJ2-5
CDR3: CASSLLRTATQETQYF
DNA: TGCGCCAGCAGCTTGCTCCGGACAGCCACCCAAGAGACCCAGTACTTC

D: .
size: .
V: TRBV4-1
J: TRBJ2-5
CDR3: CASSQARTTIQETQYF
DNA: TGCGCCAGCAGCCAAGCGCGGACTACCATCCAAGAGACCCAGTACTTC

D: TRBD1
size: few
V: TRBV20-1
J: TRBJ2-7
CDR3: CSARDFDRGYEQYF
DNA: TGCAGTGCTAGAGATTTCGACAGGGGGTACGAGCAGTACTTC

D: .
size: .
V: TRBV6-1
J: TRBJ1-5
CDR3: CASRGGQSNQPQHF
DNA: TGTGCCAGCAGGGGAGGACAGAGCAATCAGCCCCAGCATTTT

D: .
size: few
V: TRBV6-5
J: TRBJ1-2
CDR3: CASSYGGGLYGYTF
DNA: TGTGCCAGCAGTTACGGGGGGGGACTCTATGGCTACACCTTC

D: .
size: .
V: TRBV14
J: TRBJ2-3
CDR3: CASSQGQGPSTDTQYF
DNA: TGTGCCAGCAGCCAAGGTCAGGGGCCCAGCACAGATACGCAGTATTTT

D: TRBD1
size: few
V: TRBV7-6
J: TRBJ1-4
CDR3: CASSLGTGDGEKLFF
DNA: TGTGCCAGCAGCTTAGGAACAGGGGATGGTGAAAAACTGTTTTTT

D: TRBD1
size: few
V: TRBV5-6
J: TRBJ1-2
CDR3: CASSNKPGQEYYGYTF
DNA: TGTGCCAGCAGCAACAAACCGGGACAGGAATACTATGGCTACACCTTC

D: .
size: few
V: TRBV25-1
J: TRBJ2-3
CDR3: CASSGGLKDTQYF
DNA: TGTGCCAGCAGTGGGGGGCTAAAAGATACGCAGTATTTT

D: TRBD2
size: .
V: TRBV20-1
J: TRBJ2-1
CDR3: CSASVTSGGYRQFF
DNA: TGCAGTGCTAGTGTGACTAGCGGGGGTTATCGGCAGTTCTTC

D: .
size: many
V: TRBV7-2
J: TRBJ2-7
CDR3: CASSPHGDEQYF
DNA: TGTGCCAGCAGCCCCCACGGGGACGAGCAGTACTTC

D: TRBD1
size: few
V: TRBV12-3/TRBV12-4
J: TRBJ1-1
CDR3: CASIFRGPGTEAFF
DNA: TGTGCCAGCATCTTTAGGGGGCCTGGCACTGAAGCTTTCTTT

D: .
size: .
V: TRBV11-2
J: TRBJ2-7
CDR3: CASSLYRVYEQYF
DNA: TGTGCCAGCAGCTTGTACAGGGTCTACGAGCAGTACTTC

D: .
size: few
V: TRBV25-1
J: TRBJ1-1
CDR3: CASSEPGHENTEAFF
DNA: TGTGCCAGCAGTGAGCCGGGACACGAGAACACTGAAGCTTTCTTT

D: TRBD1
size: many
V: TRBV12-3/TRBV12-4
J: TRBJ2-1
CDR3: CASSLAGGHEQFF
DNA: TGTGCCAGCAGTTTAGCAGGGGGCCATGAGCAGTTCTTC

D: .
size: few
V: TRBV5-1
J: TRBJ1-4
CDR3: CASRREGSTNEKLFF
DNA: TGCGCCAGCAGGAGGGAGGGGTCCACTAATGAAAAACTGTTTTTT

D: TRBD2
size: once
V: TRBV24-1
J: TRBJ2-5
CDR3: CATSDLASVAGGLPPRETQYF
DNA: TGTGCCACCAGTGACCTTGCGTCGGTAGCGGGGGGGCTTCCCCCCCGGGAGACCCAGTACTTC

D: .
size: many
V: TRBV4-2
J: TRBJ2-2
CDR3: CASSQVQGGDTGELFF
DNA: TGTGCCAGCAGCCAAGTTCAAGGGGGGGACACCGGGGAGCTGTTTTTT